These 27 T cell receptor beta chains came from one sample sequenced in a study of blood T cell repertoires in COVID-19. Clones were sequenced by immunoSEQ multiplex PCR, and TCRdb holds only the in-frame ones, with some missing. The sample yields approximately 470,000 clones, approximately 85% seen once. The specimen sequenced was peripheral blood. These receptor sequences come from a human donor in a cohort sampled during active COVID-19.

This sequence joins TRBV2 and TRBJ1-5; a possible D gene is TRBD1 (6 bases). The CDR3 runs to 11 residues. Deletions cut 5 bases from V and 14 bases from J, with 13 bases between. From germline, CDR1 is SNHLY and CDR2 FYNNEI. In DNA form, the CDR3 reads TGTGCCAGCAGTAATGGACAGAAGAAGCATTTT. Translated: CASSNGQKKHF.

The chain joins TRBV7-3 to TRBJ2-1; unclear D gene. The CDR3 totals 15 residues. Trimming left V 2 bases short and J 9 bases short, with 17 bases between. Germline values: CDR1 SGHTA, CDR2 FQGTGA. The CDR3 DNA reads TGTGCCAGCAGCTTAGGAGCCTCGAACCTAGGTGAGCAGTTCTTC. Translated, it gives CASSLGASNLGEQFF.

The rearrangement joins TRBV18 to TRBJ1-1; 8 nucleotides align to TRBD1. This CDR3 region has 14 residues. Trimming at V came to 6 bases and at J to 6 bases, leaving 9 bases not matched to a gene. The V gene's germline CDR1 is KGHSH and CDR2 LQKENI. The CDR3 DNA reads as TGTGCCAGCTCGACACAGGGGGAATACTCTGAAGCTTTCTTT. Amino acids: CASSTQGEYSEAFF.

The genes are TRBV7-3 and TRBJ2-1, with TRBD2 identical over 12 bases. Looked up from germline, CDR1 is SGHTA and CDR2 is FQGTGA. This CDR3 is 17 amino acids long. The junction had 12 bases not matched to a gene; V was cut back by 5 bases and J by 7 bases. In DNA form, the CDR3 reads TGTGCCAGCAGCCCAACCCCACTAGCGGGAGGTCAAAATGAGCAGTTCTTC. Protein product: CASSPTPLAGGQNEQFF.

This clone was recorded once. The chain links TRBV6-5 to TRBJ2-7, with D possibly being TRBD2 (5 bases). CDR3 length equals 15 residues. The germline CDR1 and CDR2 sequences are MNHEY and SVGAGI. The V gene lost 7 bases and the J gene lost 4 bases, with 20 bases spanning the gap. The DNA of the CDR3 is TGTGCCAGCACCCCCGGACTTCCTACCGGGTACGAGCAGTACTTC. Its protein product is CASTPGLPTGYEQYF.

The chain carries TRBV6-5 and TRBJ2-3, with TRBD1 matching 7 bases. CDR1 and CDR2 (germline): MNHEY, SVGAGI. V trimming: 6 bases; J trimming: 2 bases; junction bases outside the gene matches: 8. The CDR3 is 15 amino acids. CDR3 loop: CASSPGTDFTDTQYF. Here the CDR3 DNA reads TGTGCCAGCAGCCCCGGGACAGACTTCACAGATACGCAGTATTTT.

This clone was found once. The rearrangement joins TRBV5-1 to TRBJ1-1, with unresolved D. CDR3 length: 15 residues. Trimming took off 0 bases at V and 4 bases at J, with 13 bases between the two ends. Germline-derived CDR1 and CDR2 are SGHRS and YFSETQ. In DNA form, the CDR3 reads TGCGCCAGCAGCTTGGCCGGCAACCGAGGCACTGAAGCTTTCTTT. This sequence encodes CASSLAGNRGTEAFF. Supplemented by reference TRBV5-1 and TRBJ1-1, the full variable domain reads KAGVTQTPRYLIKTRGQQVTLSCSPISGHRSVSWYQQTPGQGLQFLFEYFSETQRNKGNFPGRFSGRQFSNSRSEMNVSTLELGDSALYLCASSLAGNRGTEAFFGQGTRLTVV.

The rearrangement uses TRBV10-3 and TRBJ2-7; 7 nucleotides line up with TRBD1. The CDR3 is made up of 15 amino acids. V was pared by 0 bases and J by 6 bases, with 8 bases of the junction left unmatched. Germline V gene lookup returns CDR1 ENHRY and CDR2 SYGVKD. This chain's CDR3 is CAISESTGKGSEQYF. CDR3 DNA: TGTGCCATCAGTGAGTCGACAGGGAAAGGGAGCGAGCAGTACTTC.

The gene calls are TRBV11-1 and TRBJ2-7; TRBD2 agrees at 11 bases. The CDR3 runs to 16 residues. V lost 5 bases to trimming and J lost 1 base; unmatched junction nucleotides: 7. CDR1 and CDR2 from the germline V gene are SGHAT and FQDESV (reference sequence). CDR3 coding DNA: TGTGCCAGCAGCCTAACTAGCGGGAGTACGTCCTACGAGCAGTACTTC. It translates to CASSLTSGSTSYEQYF. Combining the CDR3 with reference TRBV11-1 and TRBJ2-7 gives the whole variable domain EAEVAQSPRYKITEKSQAVAFWCDPISGHATLYWYRQILGQGPELLVQFQDESVVDDSQLPKDRFSAERLKGVDSTLKIQPAELGDSAMYLCASSLTSGSTSYEQYFGPGTRLTVT.

The chain joins TRBV11-2 to TRBJ2-1; TRBD2 is a possible D gene (5 bases). The CDR3 length is 18 residues. Trimming pared 1 base from V and 7 bases from J, leaving 23 bases between. Germline CDR1 SGHAT, CDR2 FQNNGV. The CDR3 protein is CASSLVLVTPATRNEQFF. The CDR3 DNA sequence: TGTGCCAGCAGCTTAGTACTAGTGACCCCAGCAACGCGTAATGAGCAGTTCTTC.

This clone was seen more than once but under ten times. The chain combines TRBV9 with TRBJ1-1; 7 nucleotides line up with TRBD1. Germline assignment: CDR1 SGDLS and CDR2 YYNGEE. The CDR3 loop spans 17 amino acids. The V gene end was trimmed by 0 bases and the J gene end by 1 base; junction bases not matched to a gene: 9. The CDR3 is CASSVAVGGPKNTEAFF. The CDR3 DNA reads TGTGCCAGCAGCGTAGCGGTAGGGGGCCCTAAGAACACTGAAGCTTTCTTT.

This clone was seen once. The chain joins TRBV24-1 to TRBJ1-2; D unresolved. This CDR3 has 14 residues. Germline CDR1 is KGHDR and CDR2 is SFDVKD. Trimming took 1 base from V and 2 from J, leaving 7 bases between them. The CDR3 DNA is TGTGCCACCAGTGATTTCGACTCCAACTATGGCTACACCTTC. Its protein is CATSDFDSNYGYTF.

The chain links TRBV6-5 to TRBJ1-2; unclear D gene. Trimming took off 2 bases at V and 5 bases at J, with 12 bases between the two ends. The CDR3 length is 14 residues. The germline V gene has CDR1 MNHEY and CDR2 SVGAGI. The CDR3 DNA reads TGTGCCAGCAGTTACGAGGGCAGGAAATATGGCTACACCTTC. Encoded protein: CASSYEGRKYGYTF.

The chain employs TRBV18 and TRBJ2-5; D may be TRBD1 (6 bases). From germline, CDR1 is KGHSH and CDR2 LQKENI. V was shortened by 4 bases and J by 3 bases, with 9 bases between the two germline ends. This CDR3 is built from 13 residues. The CDR3 spells CASSRAGEETQYF. DNA for the CDR3: TGTGCCAGCTCACGGGCAGGGGAAGAGACCCAGTACTTC. Variable domain in full (rest from reference TRBV18 and TRBJ2-5): NAGVMQNPRHLVRRRGQEARLRCSPMKGHSHVYWYRQLPEEGLKFMVYLQKENIIDESGMPKERFSAEFPKEGPSILRIQQVVRGDSAAYFCASSRAGEETQYFGPGTRLLVL.

The V and J genes are TRBV7-9 and TRBJ2-7, with TRBD2 identical over 13 bases. The V gene's germline CDR1 is SEHNR and CDR2 FQNEAQ (reference sequence). Trimming at V came to 5 bases and at J to 9 bases, leaving 7 bases not matched to a gene. This CDR3 is 14 amino acids long. CDR3 in amino acids: CASSPAGLAGWQYF. In DNA form, the CDR3 reads TGTGCCAGCAGCCCGGCGGGACTAGCGGGATGGCAGTACTTC.

This rearrangement joins TRBV3-1 (or the pseudogene TRBV3-2) to TRBJ1-5; D is ambiguous. The CDR3 length is 12 residues. The V and J ends lost 0 bases and 12 bases respectively, with 9 bases between them. Germline-derived CDR1 and CDR2 are LGHDT and YNNKEL (reference sequence). CDR3 bases: TGTGCCAGCAGCCAAGATAGCGGGAACCAGCATTTT. Encoded protein: CASSQDSGNQHF.

This chain links TRBV7-2 with TRBJ1-1; D may be TRBD1 (5 bases). CDR1 and CDR2 (germline): SGHTA, FQGNSA. V was cut by 8 bases and J by 4 bases, with 17 bases left in between. The CDR3 extends over 14 amino acids. CDR3 bases: TGTGCCAGCGGCCTAATCGGGGGGGGCACTGAAGCTTTCTTT. Its protein product is CASGLIGGGTEAFF.

The chain joins TRBV30 to TRBJ1-2, with D perhaps TRBD1 (5 bases). This CDR3 has 14 amino acids. The ends were cut back, 5 bases at V and 0 bases at J, with 13 bases in the middle. Germline CDR1 reads GTSNPN; CDR2 reads SVGIG (reference sequence). In nucleotides, the CDR3 is TGTGCCTGGTCCCGGGGGAATACTAACTATGGCTACACCTTC. Its protein product is CAWSRGNTNYGYTF.

The chain couples TRBV19 to TRBJ1-1, with D perhaps matching TRBD1 (6 bases). The length of the CDR3 is 15 residues. Trimming left V 5 bases short and J 2 bases short, with 15 bases between. Germline V gene lookup returns CDR1 LNHDA and CDR2 SQIVND (reference sequence). CDR3: CASSRTAALNTEAFF. Written as DNA, the CDR3 is TGTGCCAGTAGTCGGACAGCGGCCCTCAACACTGAAGCTTTCTTT.

This clone was found many times. This CDR3 reads CSATDSEAFF. DNA for the CDR3: TGCAGTGCTACAGACAGTGAAGCTTTCTTT. V usage is TRBV20-1 and J usage is TRBJ1-1; a weak D match, TRBD1 (5 bases). Germline V lookup: CDR1 DFQATT, CDR2 SNEGSKA (reference sequence). V lost 4 bases and J 7 bases, leaving 7 bases between the germline ends. This CDR3 is 10 amino acids long.

The J gene is TRBJ1-4, the V gene TRBV7-2, with 8 positions matching TRBD1. CDR1 SGHTA and CDR2 FQGNSA come from the germline V gene. Trimming took 5 bases from V and 7 from J; bases not matched to a gene: 15. The CDR3 consists of 17 residues. CDR3 sequence reads: CASSLGPDRGPGEKLFF. Here the CDR3 DNA reads TGTGCCAGCAGCCTGGGGCCTGACAGGGGTCCGGGTGAAAAACTGTTTTTT.

This chain links TRBV30 with TRBJ1-3; D ambiguous. With 0 bases removed from V and 0 bases from J, the gap between germline ends came to 15 bases. Germline CDR1 GTSNPN, CDR2 SVGIG (reference sequence). The CDR3 totals 17 residues. CDR3 protein: CAWSVNVFSYSGNTIYF. As DNA, the CDR3 is TGTGCCTGGAGTGTAAATGTTTTCTCCTACTCTGGAAACACCATATATTTT.

A note on this clone: At one end the junction does not follow the germline gene, possibly because of a read error. This chain links TRBV5-1 with TRBJ2-1; tentative D call: TRBD2 (5 bases). Germline assignment: CDR1 SGHRS and CDR2 YFSETQ. The CDR3 contains 14 residues. The chain's CDR3 is CASKSGSSNNEQFF. The CDR3, as DNA: TGCGCCAGCAAAAGCGGTTCCTCCAACAATGAGCAGTTCTTC. The entire variable domain, with the rest obtained from reference TRBV5-1 and TRBJ2-1, is as follows: KAGVTQTPRYLIKTRGQQVTLSCSPISGHRSVSWYQQTPGQGLQFLFEYFSETQRNKGNFPGRFSGRQFSNSRSEMNVSTLELGDSALYLCASKSGSSNNEQFFGPGTRLTVL.

The rearrangement joins TRBV7-3 to TRBJ2-3; TRBD1 matches at 9 bases. The ends lost 5 bases at V and 5 bases at J; junction bases unmatched: 8. In germline, CDR1 is SGHTA, CDR2 FQGTGA. This CDR3 has 15 amino acids. CDR3 amino acids: CASSEGQGSLDTQYF. Written as DNA, the CDR3 is TGTGCCAGCAGCGAGGGACAGGGAAGCTTAGATACGCAGTATTTT.

V gene TRBV19 combines with J gene TRBJ2-3, with TRBD2 matching over 14 bases. The ends lost 5 bases at V and 0 bases at J; junction bases unmatched: 7. The CDR3 covers 18 residues. Germline CDR1 and CDR2: LNHDA and SQIVND (reference sequence). CDR3 region: CASSPGLAGGTSTDTQYF. In nucleotides, the CDR3 is TGTGCCAGTAGTCCTGGACTAGCGGGAGGCACTAGCACAGATACGCAGTATTTT. The whole variable domain, remainder taken from reference TRBV19 and TRBJ2-3, is DGGITQSPKYLFRKEGQNVTLSCEQNLNHDAMYWYRQDPGQGLRLIYYSQIVNDFQKGDIAEGYSVSREKKESFPLTVTSAQKNPTAFYLCASSPGLAGGTSTDTQYFGPGTRLTVL.

V usage is TRBV19 and J usage is TRBJ1-2; D is possibly TRBD1 (5 bases). This CDR3 is 14 amino acids long. V shed 5 bases and J shed 3 bases, with 13 bases lying between them. CDR1 and CDR2 from the germline V gene are LNHDA and SQIVND (reference sequence). The CDR3 coding sequence is TGTGCCAGTAGTCCGAAGACAGCCTACTATGGCTACACCTTC. This encodes CASSPKTAYYGYTF.

This rearrangement joins TRBV18 to TRBJ2-7; 13 bases align to TRBD2. CDR3 length: 18 residues. V was pared by 5 bases and J by 1 base, with 11 bases of the junction left unmatched. Germline V CDR1 and CDR2: KGHSH, LQKENI. As DNA, the CDR3 is TGTGCCAGCTCATCCCTTGGACTAGCGGGAGCTTTGTCCTACGAGCAGTACTTC. Amino acids: CASSSLGLAGALSYEQYF.